What follows are 24 T cell receptor beta chains derived from one specimen sequenced in a study of T cell clonality in common variable immunodeficiency. Sequencing was performed with immunoSEQ multiplex PCR; in TCRdb, only in-frame clones are kept and a portion is missing. This sample carries tens of thousands of clones, none of them present only once. Sample: peripheral blood mononuclear cells. The receptors were sampled from a person aged 18 to 69 in good health.

This clone has ten or more counts. The read stops 3 residues short of the end of the CDR3; the missing end is completed from the germline J gene. V and J are TRBV7-2 and TRBJ1-4; D gene ambiguous. The V end was cut by 3 bases, the J end by 6 bases, with 8 bases between. Germline V gene data show CDR1 as SGHTA and CDR2 as FQGNSA. The CDR3 runs 13 residues. CDR3 DNA (partial): TGTGCCAGCAGCTTCCAGTCAGATGAAAAA. Protein product: CASSFQSDEK. The complete CDR3 protein is CASSFQSDEKLFF.

This clone was observed at least ten times. From the germline J gene comes the end of the CDR3, since the read stops 3 residues before it. The chain has TRBV3-1 (or the pseudogene TRBV3-2) and TRBJ2-5; unclear D gene. CDR1 LGHDT and CDR2 YNNKEL come from the germline V gene (reference sequence). V was clipped by 3 bases and J by 5 bases, with 13 bases between them. CDR3 length: 14 residues. The CDR3 DNA, read in part, is TGTGCCAGCAGCCAGTACTCTCCATCGGAGACC. Its protein product is CASSQYSPSET. From start to end, the CDR3 is CASSQYSPSETQYF.

The sample holds many counts of this clone. The sequenced fragment ends 3 residues before the CDR3 boundary, so the rest is inferred from the germline J gene. The rearrangement uses TRBV5-1 and TRBJ1-3; TRBD1 is a possible D gene (6 bases). CDR1 and CDR2 from the germline V gene are SGHRS and YFSETQ. The CDR3 has 16 residues. V lost 4 bases and J lost 0, with 14 bases in between. The CDR3: CASSKTQGHSGNTIYF. The CDR3 DNA, read in part, is TGCGCCAGCAGCAAAACACAGGGTCACTCTGGAAACACC.

The covered CDR3 bases are TGTGCCAGCAGCTTTACAGGACCTTCCTACGAG. It codes for CASSFTGPSYE. In full, the CDR3 reads CASSFTGPSYEQYF. This chain joins TRBV11-1 and TRBJ2-7; tentatively, D is TRBD1 (5 bases). The read finishes 3 residues shy of the CDR3 end, and the germline J gene is used to complete it. V lost 3 bases, J lost 1 base, and 10 bases lay in between. Germline V gene lookup returns CDR1 SGHAT and CDR2 FQDESV (reference sequence). The CDR3 is made up of 14 amino acids.

This clone was observed at least ten times. The read comes to an end 3 residues before the CDR3 does, leaving the germline J gene to fill in the end. The chain couples TRBV2 to TRBJ2-7; either TRBD1 or TRBD2 may fit D (6 bases each). Trimming stripped 6 bases from V and 2 bases from J, with 14 bases between. The germline CDR1 and CDR2 sequences are SNHLY and FYNNEI. There are 14 residues in the CDR3. The CDR3 here is CASREGTNTYEQYF. CDR3 DNA, as far as it was read: TGTGCCAGCAGGGAGGGGACAAATACCTACGAG.

This clone was recorded many times. The read ends 3 residues before the CDR3 terminus; that terminus is restored from the germline J gene. The J gene is TRBJ2-5, the V gene TRBV7-2; 9 bases agree with TRBD1. Germline assignment: CDR1 SGHTA and CDR2 FQGNSA. CDR3 length: 13 residues. Germline trimming cut 5 bases from V and 4 bases from J; bases unmatched to any gene: 2. This CDR3 reads CASSPDRGETQYF. The CDR3 DNA, read in part, is TGTGCCAGCAGCCCGGACAGGGGAGAGACC.

In this sample, this clone turned up many times. With the read ending 3 residues before the CDR3 end, the germline J gene is used to fill in that end. The chain combines TRBV5-1 with TRBJ2-1; TRBD2 matches at 7 bases. Germline values: CDR1 SGHRS, CDR2 YFSETQ. The CDR3 has 14 residues. The V gene end was trimmed by 0 bases and the J gene end by 6 bases; junction bases not matched to a gene: 3. The DNA read from the CDR3 is TGCGCCAGCAGCTTGGCCCCTAGCGGCAATGAG. It is translated as CASSLAPSGNE. The entire CDR3 sequence reads CASSLAPSGNEQFF. The full variable domain, with the rest looked up from reference TRBV5-1 and TRBJ2-1, is KAGVTQTPRYLIKTRGQQVTLSCSPISGHRSVSWYQQTPGQGLQFLFEYFSETQRNKGNFPGRFSGRQFSNSRSEMNVSTLELGDSALYLCASSLAPSGNEQFFGPGTRLTVL.

About this clone: A far larger clone is just one base off, so this is likely a read error. From the germline J gene comes the end of the CDR3, since the read stops 3 residues before it. V usage is TRBV6-2 or TRBV6-3 and J usage is TRBJ2-1; TRBD1 might be the D (6 bases). V lost 6 bases and J 6 bases, leaving 15 bases between the germline ends. The germline V gene encodes CDR1 MNHEY and CDR2 SVGEGT. The CDR3 contains 14 residues. The sequenced CDR3 bases are TGTGCCAGCAGCCCCACAGGGTTGGGCAATGAG. It codes for CASSPTGLGNE. The CDR3, in full, reads CASSPTGLGNEQFF.

This clone was recorded at least ten times. Read data end 3 residues before the CDR3 end; the end is taken from the germline J gene. The J gene is TRBJ1-2, the V gene TRBV5-6; the D is unclear. The germline V and J ends were trimmed by 3 bases and 4 bases, with 13 bases remaining between them. Germline CDR1 and CDR2: SGHDT and YYEEEE. The length of the CDR3 is 14 residues. The CDR3 bases that were read are TGTGCCAGCAGCTGGCGGGCGCCTAGCTATGGC. As protein: CASSWRAPSYG. The complete CDR3 protein is CASSWRAPSYGYTF.

This clone was counted ten times or more. The read comes to an end 3 residues before the CDR3 does, leaving the germline J gene to fill in the end. The V and J genes are TRBV20-1 and TRBJ2-5, with D perhaps TRBD2 (6 bases). Trimming removed 0 bases at V and 5 bases at J, with 16 bases between. The CDR3 has 15 residues. Per germline, CDR1 DFQATT and CDR2 SNEGSKA (reference sequence). The chain's CDR3 is CSARDQSRDWETQYF. The DNA read from the CDR3 is TGCAGTGCTAGAGACCAATCCCGGGACTGGGAGACC.

This clone has ten or more counts. The sequenced fragment ends 3 residues before the CDR3 boundary, so the rest is inferred from the germline J gene. The chain carries TRBV5-1 and TRBJ2-3; D perhaps matches TRBD2 (5 bases). The CDR3 is made up of 16 amino acids. CDR1 and CDR2 from the germline V gene are SGHRS and YFSETQ. V was pared by 4 bases and J by 1 base, with 16 bases between. The CDR3 spells CASSLEALGGTDTQYF. The covered CDR3 bases are TGCGCCAGCAGCCTGGAGGCACTAGGAGGCACAGATACG.

This clone has just a few counts. The read comes to an end 3 residues before the CDR3 does, leaving the germline J gene to fill in the end. The chain has TRBV5-1 and TRBJ1-2; D might be TRBD1 (5 bases). The CDR3 is 17 amino acids. In germline, CDR1 is SGHRS, CDR2 YFSETQ. The sequenced part of the CDR3 DNA is TGCGCCAGCAGCTTGAGGGGTAGCGGGGCGCTCGGAAATGAC. Amino acids: CASSLRGSGALGND. In full, the CDR3 reads CASSLRGSGALGNDYTF.

This clone occurred many times. The read ends 3 residues early relative to the CDR3; the germline J gene fills the gap. This rearrangement joins TRBV5-1 to TRBJ1-2; TRBD1 matches 8 bases. The CDR3 length is 15 residues. Per the germline V gene, CDR1 is SGHRS and CDR2 is YFSETQ. The junction had 1 base not matched to a gene; V was cut back by 0 bases and J by 0 bases. The DNA read from the CDR3 is TGCGCCAGCAGCTTGGACAGGGGGGCTAACTATGGC. Its translation: CASSLDRGANYG. The entire CDR3 protein reads CASSLDRGANYGYTF.

This clone has ten or more counts. The CDR3 bases that were read are TGTGCCAGCAGTTCCCCTCTTGGGACAGGGCATAGCGAG. This gives the protein CASSSPLGTGHSE. The whole CDR3 is CASSSPLGTGHSEQYF. The chain employs TRBV12-3 or TRBV12-4 and TRBJ2-7; 9 nucleotides align to TRBD1. The read ends 3 residues early relative to the CDR3; the germline J gene fills the gap. V lost 4 bases, J lost 6 bases, and 13 bases stayed unmatched. The CDR3 sequence is 16 residues long.

This clone is medium-sized. The missing CDR3 end, 3 residues past where the read stops, is filled in from the germline J gene. V is TRBV20-1 and J is TRBJ1-2, with TRBD1 matching over 8 bases. The CDR3 has 13 amino acids. Germline V CDR1 and CDR2: DFQATT, SNEGSKA (reference sequence). Losses at the gene ends were 4 bases for V and 5 bases for J; bases not matched to a gene: 6. The part of the CDR3 DNA that was read is TGCAGTGCTACCCGGGGACAGGATTATGGC. Residues: CSATRGQDYG. The whole CDR3 region reads CSATRGQDYGYTF.

This clone occurred a few times. With the read ending 3 residues before the CDR3 end, the germline J gene is used to fill in that end. V gene TRBV5-1 combines with J gene TRBJ2-7; 10 bases line up with TRBD1. In germline, CDR1 is SGHRS, CDR2 YFSETQ. CDR3 length: 16 residues. The V segment lost 4 bases and the J segment 4 bases; nucleotides outside the gene matches: 11. CDR3 in amino acids: CASSATPGTGVYEQYF. The CDR3 bases that were read are TGCGCCAGCAGCGCAACCCCCGGGACAGGGGTATACGAG.

This clone showed up many times. The DNA ends 3 residues before the CDR3 does, and the rest of the CDR3 is filled in from the germline J gene. The rearrangement joins TRBV30 to TRBJ2-7, with TRBD1 matching 7 bases. This CDR3 is 16 amino acids long. Losses at the gene ends were 0 bases for V and 0 bases for J; bases not matched to a gene: 8. The germline gives CDR1 GTSNPN, CDR2 SVGIG (reference sequence). CDR3 bases read: TGTGCCTGGAGTGTACCGGACAGGAAGAGCTCCTACGAG. It is translated as CAWSVPDRKSSYE. The entire CDR3 protein reads CAWSVPDRKSSYEQYF.

As to this clone: From the germline J gene comes the end of the CDR3, since the read stops 3 residues before it. V usage is TRBV11-2 and J usage is TRBJ2-3; tentatively, D is TRBD2 (6 bases). Germline CDR1 reads SGHAT; CDR2 reads FQNNGV. This CDR3 contains 11 residues. With 5 bases removed from V and 6 bases from J, the gap between germline ends came to 6 bases. The CDR3 loop reads CASSRGDTQYF. The CDR3 bases that were read are TGTGCCAGCAGCCGGGGGGATACG.

This clone was seen ten or more times. The CDR3 end is not reached by the read, which stops 3 residues before it; the germline J gene fills it in. The rearrangement links TRBV5-4 to TRBJ2-2; TRBD2 might be the D (6 bases). V shed 6 bases and J shed 3 bases, with 12 bases lying between them. The germline V gene encodes CDR1 SGHNT and CDR2 YYREEE (reference sequence). The CDR3 has 14 residues. The DNA read from the CDR3 is TGTGCCAGCAACGGGGAGGCGTACACCGGGGAG. Protein sequence: CASNGEAYTGE. In full, the CDR3 reads CASNGEAYTGELFF.

This clone was detected many times. The CDR3 extends 3 residues past the end of the read, so its final part is completed from the germline J gene. The chain combines TRBV7-3 with TRBJ2-1, with 8 bases matching TRBD1. The CDR3 loop spans 16 amino acids. V was clipped by 2 bases and J by 9 bases; unmatched bases: 12. Germline V gene data show CDR1 as SGHTA and CDR2 as FQGTGA. CDR3 DNA, as far as it was read: TGTGCCAGCAGCTTATCGGCAGGGGGCGGGTCGGGTGAG. It yields the protein CASSLSAGGGSGE. The entire CDR3 is CASSLSAGGGSGEQFF.

This clone was recorded at least ten times. The CDR3 goes on 3 residues after the read ends, and that part is filled in from the germline J gene. The V and J genes are TRBV7-6 and TRBJ2-3; 10 positions match TRBD2. The germline gives CDR1 SGHVS, CDR2 FNYEAQ. The CDR3 runs to 15 residues. The V and J ends lost 5 bases and 5 bases, in that order; junction bases with no gene match: 7. Incomplete CDR3 DNA: TGTGCCAGCAGCCTAAGGACTAGCGGTGAAGATACG. This encodes CASSLRTSGEDT. The whole CDR3 region reads CASSLRTSGEDTQYF.

This clone occurred many times. Coverage ceases 3 residues before the CDR3 finishes, and the germline J gene fills in the end. The J gene is TRBJ1-2, the V gene TRBV5-5; 9 bases line up with TRBD1. V gave up 4 bases and J gave up 4 bases; unmatched junction bases: 2. From germline, CDR1 is SGHKS and CDR2 YYEKEE (reference sequence). The CDR3 length is 13 residues. The CDR3 region is CASSRGQGYGYTF. The CDR3 bases that were read are TGTGCCAGCAGCCGGGGACAGGGCTATGGC.

This clone has a count of ten or more. Read data end 3 residues before the CDR3 end; the end is taken from the germline J gene. V and J are TRBV7-8 and TRBJ1-5; 10 bases line up with TRBD1. The CDR3 covers 17 residues. From germline, CDR1 is SGHVS and CDR2 FQNEAQ. V lost 3 bases and J lost 2; bases outside the gene matches: 7. This CDR3 reads CASSFRDRGRGNQPQHF. Incomplete CDR3 DNA: TGTGCCAGCAGCTTCCGGGACAGGGGACGGGGCAATCAGCCC.

This clone ranks as medium-sized. The read ends 3 residues before the CDR3 terminus; that terminus is restored from the germline J gene. V and J are TRBV20-1 and TRBJ1-2, with a weak D call TRBD1 (6 bases). The CDR3 covers 12 residues. CDR1 is DFQATT and CDR2 is SNEGSKA in the germline V gene (reference sequence). V lost 2 bases and J lost 4, with 8 bases in between. Incomplete CDR3 DNA: TGCAGTGCTAGAACGGACAGCTATGGC. Translated, it gives CSARTDSYG. In full, the CDR3 is CSARTDSYGYTF.